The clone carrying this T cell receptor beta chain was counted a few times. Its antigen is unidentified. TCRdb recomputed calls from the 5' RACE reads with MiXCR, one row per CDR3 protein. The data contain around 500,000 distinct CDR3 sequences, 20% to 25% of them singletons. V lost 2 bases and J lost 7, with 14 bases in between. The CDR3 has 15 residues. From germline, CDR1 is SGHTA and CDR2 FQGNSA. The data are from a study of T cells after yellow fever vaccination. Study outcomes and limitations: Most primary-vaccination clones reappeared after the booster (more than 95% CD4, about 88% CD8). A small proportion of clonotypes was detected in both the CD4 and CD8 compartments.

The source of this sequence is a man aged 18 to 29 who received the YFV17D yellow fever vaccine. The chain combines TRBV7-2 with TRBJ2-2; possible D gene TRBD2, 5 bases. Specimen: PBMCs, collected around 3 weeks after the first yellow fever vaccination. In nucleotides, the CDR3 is TGTGCCAGCAGCTTATCCCGGGGTATGGTCGGGGAGCTGTTTTTT. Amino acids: CASSLSRGMVGELFF. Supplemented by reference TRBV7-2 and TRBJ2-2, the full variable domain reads GAGVSQSPSNKVTEKGKDVELRCDPISGHTALYWYRQSLGQGLEFLIYFQGNSAPDKSGLPSDRFSAERTGGSVSTLTIQRTQQEDSAVYLCASSLSRGMVGELFFGEGSRLTVL.